A single sample gave rise to the 15 T cell receptor beta chains below, sequenced in a study of T cell repertoires in cytomegalovirus infection (dated by TCRdb to about 2019). Sequenced on an Illumina HiSeq 1500. The public reads were quality trimmed at Q25 with fastp and then assembled into clones with MiXCR by TCRdb, keeping productive beta chains. A single entry per CDR3 protein holds the most common genes and DNA from its merged rows. The sample yields roughly 200,000 distinct CDR3 sequences; approximately 9.6% were counted once. Approximately 4.6% of the sample belongs to the ten largest clones. Sequences were obtained from PBMCs. These TCRs come from a human donor in good health (CMV status not recorded). Some clones in this sample may be carry-over from other donors' samples.

This clonotype has a count of ten or more. The chain links TRBV11-3 to TRBJ2-1; D may be TRBD1 (6 bases). This CDR3 spans 15 amino acids. CDR1 SGHNT and CDR2 YENEEA come from the germline V gene. The ends were cut back, 5 bases at V and 6 bases at J, with 17 bases in the middle. The CDR3 DNA follows: TGTGCCAGCAGCCAATCCCCGGGACATCTCAATGAGCAGTTCTTC. As protein: CASSQSPGHLNEQFF.

This rearrangement joins TRBV4-2 to TRBJ2-1; possible D gene TRBD2, 6 bases. CDR3 length equals 17 residues. Trimming removed 4 bases at V and 0 bases at J, with 16 bases between. Germline lookup yields CDR1 LGHNA and CDR2 YNFKEQ. CDR3 sequence reads: CASSRSPQGLSYNEQFF. CDR3 sequence (DNA): TGTGCCAGCAGCCGCTCGCCCCAGGGACTCTCCTACAATGAGCAGTTCTTC.

Ten or more counts support this clonotype. The gene calls are TRBV11-2 and TRBJ2-7; 7 nucleotides agree with TRBD1. V lost 3 bases and J lost 5; bases outside the gene matches: 7. The CDR3 is 14 residues long. Germline CDR1 SGHAT, CDR2 FQNNGV. The CDR3 DNA is TGTGCCAGCAGCTTGAGCAGGGGGAACCACGAGCAGTACTTC. Its translation is CASSLSRGNHEQYF.

In this sample, this clonotype turned up a few times. J is TRBJ2-7 and V is TRBV28; TRBD1 aligns across 9 bases. Trimming cost V 3 bases and J 7 bases; bases outside gene matches: 7. The CDR3 has 14 residues. Germline assignment: CDR1 MDHEN and CDR2 SYDVKM. CDR3 DNA sequence: TGTGCCAGCAGTTTGGCAGGGACAGGGTGGGAGCAGTACTTC. Its protein is CASSLAGTGWEQYF.

This clonotype was found many times. V and J are TRBV6-2 or TRBV6-3 and TRBJ1-2; tentatively, D is TRBD1 (5 bases). V gave up 2 bases and J gave up 8 bases, with 12 bases separating them. CDR1 is MNHEY and CDR2 is SVGEGT in the germline V gene. This CDR3 has 13 amino acids. The CDR3, as DNA: TGTGCCAGCAGTTACCTCCGGCAGGGCGGCTACACCTTC. Translated: CASSYLRQGGYTF.

This clonotype was seen at least ten times. The chain couples TRBV7-6 to TRBJ2-7; TRBD1 matches 7 bases. Trimming removed 0 bases from V and 0 bases from J; junction bases left unmatched: 8. The CDR3 runs to 17 residues. Germline V gene data show CDR1 as SGHVS and CDR2 as FNYEAQ. The CDR3 here is CASSLARDRSFSYEQYF. The DNA of the CDR3 is TGTGCCAGCAGCTTAGCCCGGGACAGAAGCTTCTCCTACGAGCAGTACTTC.

There are a few counts of this clonotype. The chain employs TRBV28 and TRBJ2-3; TRBD2 might be the D (6 bases). Trimming took off 3 bases at V and 7 bases at J, with 17 bases between the two ends. Per the germline V gene, CDR1 is MDHEN and CDR2 is SYDVKM. The CDR3 is made up of 15 amino acids. CDR3 bases: TGTGCCAGCAGTTTCGGGGGACTGCAACAGTATACGCAGTATTTT. Its translation: CASSFGGLQQYTQYF.

The sample holds a few counts of this clonotype. V gene TRBV6-2 or TRBV6-3 combines with J gene TRBJ1-5, with 8 bases identical to TRBD1. CDR3 length: 16 residues. Germline CDR1 reads MNHEY; CDR2 reads SVGEGT. V was pared by 2 bases and J by 9 bases, with 12 bases of the junction left unmatched. The CDR3 is CASSYADRVVRRPQHF. For the CDR3, the DNA is TGTGCCAGCAGTTACGCGGACAGGGTAGTTAGACGGCCCCAGCATTTT.

This clonotype was recorded many times. The CDR3: CASSTLRAGELRETQYF. For the CDR3, the DNA is TGTGCCAGCAGCACACTCCGGGCAGGGGAGTTGAGAGAGACCCAGTACTTC. The chain combines TRBV7-9 with TRBJ2-5, with D perhaps matching TRBD1 (6 bases). V was pared by 5 bases and J by 4 bases, with 23 bases between. Germline V gene sequence: CDR1 SEHNR, CDR2 FQNEAQ (reference sequence). The CDR3 totals 17 residues.

This clonotype appeared many times. This chain connects TRBV7-9 to TRBJ1-2, with D maybe TRBD1 (5 bases). Germline values: CDR1 SEHNR, CDR2 FQNEAQ (reference sequence). The CDR3 length is 13 residues. V was trimmed by 5 bases and J by 6 bases, leaving 13 bases between them. The CDR3 coding sequence is TGTGCCAGCAGCCTTGAGGGGTTGAATGGCTACACCTTC. Encoded protein: CASSLEGLNGYTF.

This clonotype was detected ten times or more. The rearrangement uses TRBV7-2 and TRBJ2-5, with 12 bases matching TRBD2. Germline V CDR1 and CDR2: SGHTA, FQGNSA. CDR3 size: 16 residues. Trimming cost V 5 bases and J 5 bases; bases outside gene matches: 9. CDR3 sequence reads: CASSLSSGRVGETQYF. The CDR3 DNA sequence: TGTGCCAGCAGCCTCTCTAGCGGGAGGGTAGGGGAGACCCAGTACTTC.

This clonotype showed up many times. The chain uses TRBV24-1 and TRBJ2-3; no firm D call. Trimming took 2 bases from V and 6 from J, leaving 14 bases between them. The CDR3 covers 15 residues. CDR1 is KGHDR and CDR2 is SFDVKD in the germline V gene. CDR3 sequence: CATSDYLRSPDTQYF. CDR3 nucleotides: TGTGCCACCAGTGATTATCTACGCAGTCCGGATACGCAGTATTTT.

This chain uses TRBV11-2 with TRBJ2-7; D possibly corresponds to TRBD1 (5 bases). The germline V and J ends were trimmed by 5 bases and 3 bases, with 11 bases remaining between them. The CDR3 runs 13 residues. Germline V gene lookup returns CDR1 SGHAT and CDR2 FQNNGV. The CDR3 here is CASSTTQGYEQYF. For the CDR3, the DNA is TGTGCCAGCAGCACCACCCAGGGCTACGAGCAGTACTTC.

This clonotype appeared a few times. V is TRBV6-6 and J is TRBJ1-5, with a tentative D call TRBD1 (5 bases). Trimming took 0 bases from V and 3 from J, leaving 6 bases between them. The germline CDR1 and CDR2 sequences are MNHNY and SVGAGI (reference sequence). This CDR3 spans 14 amino acids. The DNA for the CDR3 is TGTGCCAGCAGTTACTCACAGGCCAATCAGCCCCAGCATTTT. It encodes CASSYSQANQPQHF.

The CDR3 spells CASTGLRGTGELFF. The DNA for the CDR3 is TGTGCCAGTACCGGTTTAAGGGGAACCGGGGAGCTGTTTTTT. The chain recombines TRBV19 with TRBJ2-2, with TRBD1 as a possible D gene (5 bases). Trimming pared 7 bases from V and 5 bases from J, leaving 14 bases between. The CDR3 is 14 residues long. The germline gives CDR1 LNHDA, CDR2 SQIVND (reference sequence).